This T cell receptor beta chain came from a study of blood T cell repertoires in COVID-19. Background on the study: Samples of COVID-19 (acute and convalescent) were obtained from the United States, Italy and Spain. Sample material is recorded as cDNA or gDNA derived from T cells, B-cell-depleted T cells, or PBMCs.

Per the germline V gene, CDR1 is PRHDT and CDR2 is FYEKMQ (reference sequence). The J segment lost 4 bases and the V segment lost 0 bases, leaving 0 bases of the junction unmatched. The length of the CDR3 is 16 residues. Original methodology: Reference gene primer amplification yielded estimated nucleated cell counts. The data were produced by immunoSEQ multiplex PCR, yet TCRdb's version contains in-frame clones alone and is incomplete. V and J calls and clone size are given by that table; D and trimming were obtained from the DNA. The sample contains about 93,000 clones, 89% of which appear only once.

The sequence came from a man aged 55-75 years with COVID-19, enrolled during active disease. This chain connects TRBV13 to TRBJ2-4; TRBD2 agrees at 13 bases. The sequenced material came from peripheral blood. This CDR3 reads CASSLGLAGGKNIQYF. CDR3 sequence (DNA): TGTGCCAGCAGCTTAGGACTAGCGGGAGGGAAAAACATTCAGTACTTC.